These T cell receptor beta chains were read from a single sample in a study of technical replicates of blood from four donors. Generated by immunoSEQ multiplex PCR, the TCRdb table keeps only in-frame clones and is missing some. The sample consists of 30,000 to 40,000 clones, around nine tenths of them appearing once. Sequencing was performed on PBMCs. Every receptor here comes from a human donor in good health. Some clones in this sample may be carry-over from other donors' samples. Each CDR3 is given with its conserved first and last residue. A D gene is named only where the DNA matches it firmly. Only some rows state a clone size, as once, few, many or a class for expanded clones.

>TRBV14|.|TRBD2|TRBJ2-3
CASSRGLAGRSDTQYF
TGTGCCAGCAGCCGGGGACTAGCGGGGAGGTCAGATACGCAGTATTTT
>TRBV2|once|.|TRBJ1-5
CASSEGRSNQPQHF
TGTGCCAGCAGTGAGGGGCGGAGCAATCAGCCCCAGCATTTT
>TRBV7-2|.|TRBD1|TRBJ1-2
CASSSGQGNGYTF
TGTGCCAGCAGCTCGGGACAGGGGAATGGCTACACCTTC
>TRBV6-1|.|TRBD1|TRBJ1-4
CASNPTGRNEKLFF
TGTGCCAGCAACCCGACAGGGAGAAATGAAAAACTGTTTTTT
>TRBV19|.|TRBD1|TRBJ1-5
CASSVGQKNNQPQHF
TGTGCCAGTAGTGTGGGACAGAAAAACAATCAGCCCCAGCATTTT
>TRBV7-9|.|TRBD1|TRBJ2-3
CASSFTQGADTQYF
TGTGCCAGCAGCTTCACTCAGGGGGCAGATACGCAGTATTTT
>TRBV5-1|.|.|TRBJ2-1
CASSLQGYNEQFF
TGCGCCAGCAGCTTGCAGGGTTACAATGAGCAGTTCTTC
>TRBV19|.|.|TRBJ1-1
CASRSTRNTEAFF
TGTGCCAGTAGGTCGACAAGGAACACTGAAGCTTTCTTT
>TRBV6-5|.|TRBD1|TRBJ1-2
CASSPGTGGDYGYTF
TGTGCCAGCAGTCCCGGGACAGGGGGCGACTATGGCTACACCTTC
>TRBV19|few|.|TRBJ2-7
CASSRRDAPPYEQYF
TGTGCCAGTAGTCGCCGGGATGCCCCCCCCTACGAGCAGTACTTC
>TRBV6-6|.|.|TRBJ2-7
CASSLRGGSYEQYF
TGTGCCAGCAGCTTGAGGGGGGGGAGCTACGAGCAGTACTTC
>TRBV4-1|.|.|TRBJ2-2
CASSQGGGTGELFF
TGCGCCAGCAGCCAAGGAGGGGGCACCGGGGAGCTGTTTTTT
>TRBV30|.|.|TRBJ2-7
CAWSLTGYEQYF
TGTGCCTGGAGCCTAACAGGCTACGAGCAGTACTTC
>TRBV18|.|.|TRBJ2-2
CASSPRRPTDTGELFF
TGTGCCAGCTCACCACGGAGGCCTACCGACACCGGGGAGCTGTTTTTT
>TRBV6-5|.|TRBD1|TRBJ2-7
CASRRTGGGEQYF
TGTGCCAGCAGGCGGACAGGGGGCGGCGAGCAGTACTTC
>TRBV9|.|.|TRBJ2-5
CASSAGRETQYF
TGTGCCAGCAGCGCAGGGCGGGAGACCCAGTACTTC
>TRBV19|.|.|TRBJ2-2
CASSIGDDTGELFF
TGTGCCAGTAGTATTGGAGACGACACCGGGGAGCTGTTTTTT
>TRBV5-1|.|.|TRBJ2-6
CASSPDSGANVLTF
TGCGCCAGCAGCCCAGACTCTGGGGCCAACGTCCTGACTTTC
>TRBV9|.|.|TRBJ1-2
CASSNTRNYGYTF
TGTGCCAGCAGTAATACACGTAACTATGGCTACACCTTC
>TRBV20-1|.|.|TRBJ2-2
CSALRPGELFF
TGCAGTGCTTTGCGGCCCGGGGAGCTGTTTTTT